The 32 T cell receptor beta chains in this list originate from one sample, sequenced in a study of control samples from healthy donors and cancer patients. Sequencing used immunoSEQ multiplex PCR; TCRdb keeps in-frame clones, though not all of them. The sample lists about 100,000 clones, roughly 87% seen once, with 18% in the top ten. The sequenced material came from blood. These receptor sequences come from a woman aged 45-65 years in good health.

The V gene is TRBV30, the J gene TRBJ1-2; TRBD1 aligns across 7 bases. The V and J ends lost 5 bases and 6 bases, in that order; junction bases with no gene match: 9. Germline V gives CDR1 GTSNPN, CDR2 SVGIG (reference sequence). The CDR3 totals 13 residues. The DNA for the CDR3 is TGTGCCTGGTACAGGGGACCCAACGATGGCTACACCTTC. It is translated as CAWYRGPNDGYTF. Full variable domain (rest looked up from reference TRBV30 and TRBJ1-2): SQTIHQWPATLVQPVGSPLSLECTVEGTSNPNLYWYRQAAGRGLQLLFYSVGIGQISSEVPQNLSASRPQDRQFILSSKKLLLSDSGFYLCAWYRGPNDGYTFGSGTRLTVV.

The chain combines TRBV25-1 with TRBJ1-6; D is ambiguous. Trimming stripped 4 bases from V and 7 bases from J, with 14 bases between. The germline gives CDR1 MGHDK, CDR2 SYGVNS. The CDR3 length is 15 residues. CDR3 region: CASSVGSLGNSPLHF. The CDR3 DNA reads TGTGCCAGCAGTGTTGGCAGCCTGGGCAATTCACCCCTCCACTTT.

The genes are TRBV30 and TRBJ1-1, with unresolved D. This CDR3 contains 13 residues. The germline V gene encodes CDR1 GTSNPN and CDR2 SVGIG (reference sequence). Trimming left V 0 bases short and J 8 bases short, with 13 bases between. The CDR3 nucleotides are TGTGCCTGGAGTGTACGAAGGGAGGGCGAAGCTTTCTTT. This gives the protein CAWSVRREGEAFF.

The chain combines TRBV19 with TRBJ1-5, with a tentative D call TRBD1 (5 bases). Trimming removed 7 bases at V and 5 bases at J, with 15 bases between. CDR1 and CDR2 (germline): LNHDA, SQIVND (reference sequence). The CDR3 is made up of 14 amino acids. DNA of the CDR3: TGTGCCAGTAACCAGGGCAGGGTTCATCAGCCCCAGCATTTT. It is translated as CASNQGRVHQPQHF.

The chain employs TRBV6-5 and TRBJ2-5; 9 nucleotides match TRBD2. With V trimmed by 6 bases and J by 1 base, 6 bases remained unmatched. The length of the CDR3 is 15 residues. Germline V gene sequence: CDR1 MNHEY, CDR2 SVGAGI. CDR3: CASRLAGAIQETQYF. Written as DNA, the CDR3 is TGTGCCAGCAGATTAGCGGGGGCGATCCAAGAGACCCAGTACTTC.

Only one count was recorded for this clone. The chain employs TRBV4-1 and TRBJ2-2; D not certain. Trimming removed 0 bases at V and 6 bases at J, with 8 bases between. Per germline, CDR1 MGHRA and CDR2 YSYEKL. The CDR3 consists of 14 residues. The CDR3 reads CASSQETAAGELFF. CDR3 in DNA: TGCGCCAGCAGCCAAGAGACGGCCGCCGGGGAGCTGTTTTTT.

The chain employs TRBV19 and TRBJ2-4; 8 positions match TRBD2. The CDR3 has 19 residues. The germline V gene has CDR1 LNHDA and CDR2 SQIVND (reference sequence). V was pared by 3 bases and J by 6 bases, with 19 bases of the junction left unmatched. DNA of the CDR3: TGTGCCAGTAGTATCAAGGTCGGGGGGGCCTCCAGTGAGAGAAACATTCAGTACTTC. This translates into CASSIKVGGASSERNIQYF.

This clone has just a few counts. The chain couples TRBV6-4 to TRBJ1-5; D not certain. Trimming took off 1 base at V and 3 bases at J, with 7 bases between the two ends. Germline values: CDR1 MRHNA, CDR2 SNTAGT. This CDR3 comprises 14 residues. The CDR3 loop is CASSDWAVNQPQHF. The DNA for the CDR3 is TGTGCCAGCAGTGACTGGGCCGTCAATCAGCCCCAGCATTTT.

J is TRBJ2-2 and V is TRBV11-2, with D uncertain. Per the germline V gene, CDR1 is SGHAT and CDR2 is FQNNGV. Trimming removed 5 bases from V and 1 base from J, with 14 bases in between. CDR3 length: 16 residues. CDR3 DNA sequence: TGTGCCAGCAGCGACACCGCCGAGCGGAACACCGGGGAGCTGTTTTTT. Translation: CASSDTAERNTGELFF.

This clone was recorded only once. This chain links TRBV20-1 with TRBJ2-7; 7 positions agree with TRBD2. The CDR3 is made up of 11 amino acids. Germline trimming cut 7 bases from V and 3 bases from J; bases unmatched to any gene: 3. Germline CDR1 reads DFQATT; CDR2 reads SNEGSKA (reference sequence). This CDR3 reads CSVSSGYEQYV. In DNA form, the CDR3 reads TGCAGTGTTTCTAGCGGCTACGAGCAGTACGTC.

The chain carries TRBV5-1 and TRBJ1-1; D unresolved. The CDR3 sequence is 15 residues long. Germline lookup yields CDR1 SGHRS and CDR2 YFSETQ. V was trimmed by 2 bases and J by 2 bases, leaving 13 bases between them. This CDR3 is CASSFVQGPNTEAFF. The CDR3 coding sequence is TGCGCCAGCAGCTTCGTCCAAGGACCTAACACTGAAGCTTTCTTT.

The chain has TRBV7-2 and TRBJ2-1; no definite D call. CDR1 is SGHTA and CDR2 is FQGNSA in the germline V gene. The CDR3 is 12 amino acids. Deletions cut 5 bases from V and 5 bases from J, with 7 bases between. As DNA, the CDR3 is TGTGCCAGCAGCACGTACCACAATGAGCAGTTCTTC. Its protein is CASSTYHNEQFF.

On this clone itself: The sample holds other DNA sequences that translate to the same CDR3. This chain connects TRBV3-1 (or the pseudogene TRBV3-2) to TRBJ2-2; D possibly uses TRBD1 or TRBD2 (5 bases each). Germline loops: CDR1 LGHDT, CDR2 YNNKEL (reference sequence). Trimming took 2 bases from V and 3 from J, leaving 13 bases between them. The CDR3 extends over 16 amino acids. The CDR3 DNA reads as TGTGCCAGCAGCCAATGGGGGTCCCGGGACACCGGGGAGCTGTTTTTT. Translation gives CASSQWGSRDTGELFF.

The J gene is TRBJ1-6, the V gene TRBV11-2, with D possibly being TRBD1 (5 bases). Germline values: CDR1 SGHAT, CDR2 FQNNGV. V was trimmed by 4 bases and J by 5 bases, leaving 15 bases between them. The CDR3 runs to 16 residues. The CDR3 is CASSSARGSNNSPLHF. CDR3 bases: TGTGCCAGCAGCTCCGCCCGGGGGAGCAATAATTCACCCCTCCACTTT.

This clone was detected once. The chain is built from TRBV6-1 and TRBJ1-6; D not resolved. The CDR3 spans 16 residues. V was trimmed by 3 bases and J by 7 bases, leaving 16 bases between them. Germline V gives CDR1 MNHNS, CDR2 SASEGT. The CDR3 nucleotides are TGTGCCAGCAGTGAGGGCCCCGCCTGGATGAATTCACCCCTCCACTTT. Its protein product is CASSEGPAWMNSPLHF.

This clone was seen a handful of times. The chain has TRBV4-3 and TRBJ2-2; 11 nucleotides line up with TRBD2. The CDR3 is 17 residues long. J gave up 7 bases and V 4 bases, and 11 bases lay outside the gene matches. Germline values: CDR1 LGHNA, CDR2 YSLEER. CDR3 loop: CASSLRLAGTLDGELFF. The CDR3 DNA follows: TGCGCCAGCAGCCTCCGACTAGCGGGGACTCTTGACGGGGAGCTGTTTTTT.

The chain employs TRBV7-3 and TRBJ2-2, with D hard to call. Trimming removed 4 bases from V and 0 bases from J, with 6 bases in between. Germline assignment: CDR1 SGHTA and CDR2 FQGTGA. The CDR3 has 14 residues. The CDR3 loop is CASSSRANTGELFF. The DNA of the CDR3 is TGTGCCAGCAGCTCCCGGGCGAACACCGGGGAGCTGTTTTTT.

The chain links TRBV5-6 to TRBJ1-1; D is undetermined. Germline lookup yields CDR1 SGHDT and CDR2 YYEEEE. The CDR3 covers 14 residues. V lost 5 bases and J lost 3, with 14 bases in between. The CDR3 here is CASREGYLHTEAFF. The CDR3 nucleotides are TGTGCCAGCAGGGAGGGTTATTTGCACACTGAAGCTTTCTTT.

The genes are TRBV7-3 and TRBJ2-3, with unresolved D. The V and J ends lost 5 bases and 6 bases respectively, with 12 bases between them. Germline values: CDR1 SGHTA, CDR2 FQGTGA. The CDR3 length is 13 residues. The CDR3 here is CASSEGFSDTQYF. The DNA of the CDR3 is TGTGCCAGCAGCGAAGGGTTCTCCGATACGCAGTATTTT.

V is TRBV10-2 and J is TRBJ2-5, with D perhaps matching TRBD1 or TRBD2 (5 bases each). CDR1 and CDR2 (germline): WSHSY, SAAADI. Trimming pared 6 bases from V and 9 bases from J, leaving 23 bases between. This CDR3 is built from 15 residues. In DNA form, the CDR3 reads TGCGCCAGCAGCCCCCCCCTCACTAGGGACCGGGCCCAGTACTTC. Translating it yields CASSPPLTRDRAQYF.

This clone has ten or more counts. The rearrangement links TRBV19 to TRBJ2-4; no firm D call. Germline V gene lookup returns CDR1 LNHDA and CDR2 SQIVND (reference sequence). This CDR3 is built from 13 residues. Trimming removed 2 bases from V and 7 bases from J, with 9 bases in between. The CDR3 coding sequence is TGTGCCAGTAGTATATTGCCGCGGAACATTCAGTACTTC. This sequence encodes CASSILPRNIQYF. Full variable domain (remainder filled in from reference TRBV19 and TRBJ2-4): DGGITQSPKYLFRKEGQNVTLSCEQNLNHDAMYWYRQDPGQGLRLIYYSQIVNDFQKGDIAEGYSVSREKKESFPLTVTSAQKNPTAFYLCASSILPRNIQYFGAGTRLSVL.

The chain combines TRBV30 with TRBJ2-3; maybe TRBD1 (6 bases). V was shortened by 2 bases and J by 1 base, with 13 bases between the two germline ends. Germline CDR1 and CDR2: GTSNPN and SVGIG (reference sequence). The length of the CDR3 is 15 residues. The CDR3 region has the DNA TGTGCCTGGAGTTCGGGGTGGGGGCGCACAGATACGCAGTATTTT. Its translation is CAWSSGWGRTDTQYF.

This clone came up a few times. The rearrangement links TRBV7-3 to TRBJ1-2; the match to TRBD1 covers 12 bases. The germline gives CDR1 SGHTA, CDR2 FQGTGA. V lost 5 bases, J lost 4 bases, and 11 bases stayed unmatched. This CDR3 is built from 17 residues. The CDR3 DNA sequence: TGTGCCAGCAGCCAGACCGGGACAGGGGGCCCGGGCTATGGCTACACCTTC. Amino acid sequence: CASSQTGTGGPGYGYTF.

The chain has TRBV7-8 and TRBJ2-3, with D uncertain. The ends were cut back, 2 bases at V and 4 bases at J, with 10 bases in the middle. CDR1 and CDR2 (germline): SGHVS, FQNEAQ. The CDR3 loop spans 14 amino acids. CDR3 nucleotides: TGTGCCAGCAGCTTACCCGGCTTAGCAGATACGCAGTATTTT. It specifies CASSLPGLADTQYF.

The chain uses TRBV7-3 and TRBJ2-1, with D possibly being TRBD2 (5 bases). The CDR3 covers 15 residues. Per germline, CDR1 SGHTA and CDR2 FQGTGA. V was trimmed by 4 bases and J by 0 bases, leaving 10 bases between them. CDR3 DNA: TGTGCCAGCAGCTGGGGAGAGAGCTCCTACAATGAGCAGTTCTTC. Its protein is CASSWGESSYNEQFF.

The chain carries TRBV3-1 (or the pseudogene TRBV3-2) and TRBJ2-7, with D perhaps matching TRBD1 (7 bases). The CDR3 contains 17 residues. The V gene's germline CDR1 is LGHDT and CDR2 YNNKEL (reference sequence). V lost 0 bases and J 7 bases, leaving 22 bases between the germline ends. The CDR3 DNA reads as TGTGCCAGCAGCCAAGAAGGGGGGACAGAGAATTGTCGGGAGCAGTACGTC. Translated: CASSQEGGTENCREQYV.

The chain combines TRBV11-3 with TRBJ2-7; 8 bases agree with TRBD2. Germline-derived CDR1 and CDR2 are SGHNT and YENEEA. The CDR3 totals 16 residues. Losses at the gene ends were 5 bases for V and 7 bases for J; bases not matched to a gene: 16. Here the CDR3 DNA reads TGTGCCAGCAGCCCCCGGGCCAGCGGGGGCACCTTAGAGCAGTACTTC. Translated, it gives CASSPRASGGTLEQYF.

To note about this clone: At one end, the junction sequence differs from germline, possibly due to a read error. The genes are TRBV5-1 and TRBJ2-6; TRBD1 aligns across 8 bases. The CDR3 has 16 residues. The germline V gene has CDR1 SGHRS and CDR2 YFSETQ. CDR3 region: CASRLDRAAGANVLTF. In DNA, the CDR3 is TGCGCCAGCAGGTTGGACAGGGCGGCTGGGGCCAACGTCCTGACTTTC.

The V call is TRBV18, the J call TRBJ1-2; D might be TRBD1 (5 bases). V gave up 0 bases and J gave up 0 bases, with 14 bases separating them. This CDR3 spans 17 amino acids. Germline values: CDR1 KGHSH, CDR2 LQKENI. The CDR3 DNA reads as TGTGCCAGCTCACCACCCCGGGGCTCTAAGTCTAACTATGGCTACACCTTC. Its translation is CASSPPRGSKSNYGYTF. The variable domain in full, with the rest retrieved from reference TRBV18 and TRBJ1-2, is NAGVMQNPRHLVRRRGQEARLRCSPMKGHSHVYWYRQLPEEGLKFMVYLQKENIIDESGMPKERFSAEFPKEGPSILRIQQVVRGDSAAYFCASSPPRGSKSNYGYTFGSGTRLTVV.

This chain links TRBV6-4 with TRBJ2-3; a weak D match, TRBD2 (6 bases). This CDR3 region has 12 residues. From germline, CDR1 is MRHNA and CDR2 SNTAGT. The V end was cut by 6 bases, the J end by 5 bases, with 9 bases between. The CDR3 loop is CASSHGGDTQYF. The CDR3 DNA reads as TGTGCCAGCAGCCACGGGGGAGATACGCAGTATTTT.

J is TRBJ2-5 and V is TRBV7-3, with D possibly being TRBD1 (5 bases). Trimming took off 6 bases at V and 2 bases at J, with 28 bases between the two ends. Germline lookup yields CDR1 SGHTA and CDR2 FQGTGA. This CDR3 region has 19 residues. The CDR3 region has the DNA TGTGCCAGCAGACTCGAACCGAGGAGTAGGGGCGTATCTCAAGAGACCCAGTACTTC. This gives the protein CASRLEPRSRGVSQETQYF.

The chain couples TRBV30 to TRBJ2-1; TRBD2 matches 7 bases. Germline V lookup: CDR1 GTSNPN, CDR2 SVGIG (reference sequence). The J segment lost 2 bases and the V segment lost 8 bases, leaving 12 bases of the junction unmatched. The CDR3 covers 15 residues. CDR3 DNA sequence: TGTGCCGGGATTCTAGCGGAAGTCCCCTACAATGAGCAGTTCTTC. This encodes CAGILAEVPYNEQFF. Supplemented by reference TRBV30 and TRBJ2-1, the full variable domain reads SQTIHQWPATLVQPVGSPLSLECTVEGTSNPNLYWYRQAAGRGLQLLFYSVGIGQISSEVPQNLSASRPQDRQFILSSKKLLLSDSGFYLCAGILAEVPYNEQFFGPGTRLTVL.